Shown below are 24 T cell receptor beta chains from a single sample sequenced in a study of T cell changes during pregnancy in multiple sclerosis. TCRdb keeps only in-frame clones here, not all; method: immunoSEQ multiplex PCR. Counted here are tens of thousands of clones, approximately 92% occurring once; the ten biggest clones make up around 1.4%. The sample in question was peripheral blood, obtained in the third trimester of pregnancy. These receptors all stem from a female donor in good health, enrolled as a control in a pregnancy study.

This clone was seen once. This chain joins TRBV5-1 and TRBJ1-2, with 12 bases fitting TRBD1. V lost 2 bases, J lost 6 bases, and 8 bases stayed unmatched. Germline CDR1 and CDR2: SGHRS and YFSETQ. The CDR3 has 16 residues. CDR3 sequence reads: CASSFRDRGPVNGYTF. For the CDR3, the DNA is TGCGCCAGCAGCTTCCGGGACAGGGGGCCAGTGAATGGCTACACCTTC.

V and J are TRBV25-1 and TRBJ1-1; D not certain. This CDR3 comprises 12 residues. Trimming removed 1 base at V and 7 bases at J, with 7 bases between. CDR1 and CDR2 (germline): MGHDK, SYGVNS. The CDR3, as DNA: TGTGCCAGCAGTGAATTAGAGGGTGAAGCTTTCTTT. Translated, it gives CASSELEGEAFF.

The chain combines TRBV9 with TRBJ2-3; 11 nucleotides agree with TRBD1. This CDR3 contains 15 residues. V lost 7 bases and J lost 0; bases outside the gene matches: 4. Germline CDR1 SGDLS, CDR2 YYNGEE. The CDR3 region is CASGQGAFSTDTQYF. CDR3 nucleotide sequence: TGTGCCAGCGGACAGGGGGCGTTTAGCACAGATACGCAGTATTTT.

This rearrangement joins TRBV6-1 to TRBJ2-3; 7 bases fit TRBD1. The germline V gene encodes CDR1 MNHNS and CDR2 SASEGT. Trimming took 2 bases from V and 2 from J; bases not matched to a gene: 7. This CDR3 region has 16 residues. The CDR3 nucleotides read TGTGCCAGCAGTGAAATGGGTCAGGGGGTCACAGATACGCAGTATTTT. Translated: CASSEMGQGVTDTQYF.

The chain couples TRBV7-9 to TRBJ2-3; weak D call: TRBD2 (6 bases). Per germline, CDR1 SEHNR and CDR2 FQNEAQ (reference sequence). V was shortened by 4 bases and J by 2 bases, with 10 bases between the two germline ends. The CDR3 consists of 14 residues. The CDR3: CASSYTGVTDTQYF. In DNA, the CDR3 is TGTGCCAGCAGCTATACGGGGGTCACAGATACGCAGTATTTT.

The CDR3 DNA follows: TGTGCCAGCAGCTTTCGCTCAGGCAGCCCGAACACCGGGGAGCTGTTTTTT. Its translation is CASSFRSGSPNTGELFF. The chain employs TRBV5-4 and TRBJ2-2; D is ambiguous. Germline CDR1 is SGHNT and CDR2 is YYREEE (reference sequence). The CDR3 runs to 17 residues. The ends were cut back, 2 bases at V and 0 bases at J, with 14 bases in the middle.

The rearrangement joins TRBV29-1 to TRBJ2-3; TRBD2 might be the D (5 bases). The CDR3 is 10 amino acids. Trimming left V 7 bases short and J 6 bases short, with 8 bases between. CDR1 is SQVTM and CDR2 is ANQGSEA in the germline V gene. The chain's CDR3 is CSGGEDTQYF. For the CDR3, the DNA is TGCAGCGGGGGAGAGGATACGCAGTATTTT.

This clone was counted a single time. The rearrangement links TRBV28 to TRBJ2-7, with TRBD1 matching 11 bases. This CDR3 is built from 15 residues. V shed 8 bases, J shed 5 bases, and the junction held 11 bases outside the gene matches. Per germline, CDR1 MDHEN and CDR2 SYDVKM. CDR3 loop: CASRTPDRGQDEQYF. The CDR3 coding sequence is TGTGCCAGCCGGACCCCGGACAGGGGGCAAGACGAGCAGTACTTC.

The chain carries TRBV9 and TRBJ1-2; a possible D gene is TRBD1 (6 bases). Germline V gene sequence: CDR1 SGDLS, CDR2 YYNGEE. Trimming left V 4 bases short and J 6 bases short, with 16 bases between. This CDR3 comprises 14 residues. The CDR3, as DNA: TGTGCCAGCAGCTTGGGGGCAGGGAACGATGGCTACACCTTC. Encoded protein: CASSLGAGNDGYTF.

J is TRBJ2-7 and V is TRBV7-2, with D unclear. The CDR3 consists of 13 residues. V was pared by 3 bases and J by 5 bases, with 11 bases between. CDR1 SGHTA and CDR2 FQGNSA come from the germline V gene. CDR3 protein: CASSFRFTDEQYF. CDR3 coding DNA: TGTGCCAGCAGCTTTCGGTTTACCGACGAGCAGTACTTC.

The rearrangement uses TRBV14 and TRBJ2-5, with D uncertain. CDR3 size: 15 residues. Germline V gives CDR1 SGHDN, CDR2 FVKESK. V lost 4 bases, J lost 4 bases, and 16 bases lay in between. DNA of the CDR3: TGTGCCAGCAGCCCTGGAAGTCAGGTTCGAGAGACCCAGTACTTC. Protein sequence: CASSPGSQVRETQYF.

The gene calls are TRBV6-6 and TRBJ1-1, with D possibly being TRBD1 (5 bases). The CDR3 has 16 amino acids. Trimming stripped 2 bases from V and 2 bases from J, with 15 bases between. Per the germline V gene, CDR1 is MNHNY and CDR2 is SVGAGI (reference sequence). CDR3: CASSYGGSRTNTEAFF. For the CDR3, the DNA is TGTGCCAGCAGTTACGGGGGGTCTCGGACAAACACTGAAGCTTTCTTT.

The chain employs TRBV2 and TRBJ1-1; no firm D call. The CDR3 consists of 13 residues. The V and J ends lost 6 bases and 1 base respectively, with 9 bases between them. CDR1 is SNHLY, CDR2 FYNNEI, per germline. The CDR3 spells CASSFTQNTEAFF. In DNA form, the CDR3 reads TGTGCCAGCAGCTTCACACAGAACACTGAAGCTTTCTTT.

The gene calls are TRBV6-5 and TRBJ2-5, with a tentative D call TRBD2 (5 bases). The V gene's germline CDR1 is MNHEY and CDR2 SVGAGI. This CDR3 has 15 residues. Between the trimmed V and J ends, which lost 8 bases and 7 bases, there was a span of 23 bases. CDR3 residues: CASLPARAGLGTQYF. As DNA, the CDR3 is TGTGCCAGCTTGCCGGCGCGGGCGGGCCTCGGGACCCAGTACTTC.

This rearrangement joins TRBV7-2 to TRBJ1-2, with 9 bases aligning to TRBD1. The CDR3 contains 14 residues. V gave up 1 base and J gave up 4 bases; unmatched junction bases: 1. Germline V gene lookup returns CDR1 SGHTA and CDR2 FQGNSA. CDR3 protein: CASSLDRGPYGYTF. The DNA of the CDR3 is TGTGCCAGCAGCTTAGACAGGGGGCCCTATGGCTACACCTTC.

This sequence joins TRBV20-1 and TRBJ2-7; TRBD2 matches at 7 bases. J lost 12 bases, V lost 6 bases, and 8 bases had no gene match. The CDR3 is 10 amino acids. The germline V gene encodes CDR1 DFQATT and CDR2 SNEGSKA (reference sequence). The CDR3 DNA is TGCAGTGCCCTTGGGGGGGGACTGTACTTC. This sequence encodes CSALGGGLYF.

This clone was seen once. J is TRBJ2-3 and V is TRBV7-9; 8 nucleotides agree with TRBD1. Losses at the gene ends were 3 bases for V and 2 bases for J; bases not matched to a gene: 4. The CDR3 consists of 15 residues. Germline V gives CDR1 SEHNR, CDR2 FQNEAQ (reference sequence). In DNA, the CDR3 is TGTGCCAGCAGCTTGGACAGGGCTCTCACAGATACGCAGTATTTT. It codes for CASSLDRALTDTQYF.

CDR3 loop: CASSSHTGGAGNQPQHF. The DNA of the CDR3 is TGTGCCAGCAGTTCACACACAGGGGGCGCGGGCAATCAGCCCCAGCATTTT. V and J are TRBV27 and TRBJ1-5; TRBD1 agrees at 9 bases. CDR3 length equals 17 residues. Germline V CDR1 and CDR2: MNHEY, SMNVEV (reference sequence). With 4 bases clipped from V and 2 bases from J, the junction kept 9 bases outside the gene matches.

This sequence joins TRBV28 and TRBJ2-7, with D unclear. This CDR3 spans 14 amino acids. The V end lost 0 bases, the J end lost 2 bases, and 8 bases lay between the germline ends. Germline CDR1 reads MDHEN; CDR2 reads SYDVKM. CDR3 in DNA: TGTGCCAGCAGTTTATGGGCTCGAACCTACGAGCAGTACTTC. This gives the protein CASSLWARTYEQYF.

V is TRBV18 and J is TRBJ1-4; a weak D match, TRBD1 (5 bases). CDR3 length: 17 amino acids. Trimming took 3 bases from V and 0 from J, leaving 14 bases between them. CDR1 and CDR2 (germline): KGHSH, LQKENI. CDR3 protein: CASSPRGSFATNEKLFF. The CDR3, as DNA: TGTGCCAGCTCACCGCGGGGCTCCTTCGCAACTAATGAAAAACTGTTTTTT.

This clone was observed a single time. V and J are TRBV6-5 and TRBJ2-1; D remains ambiguous. The CDR3 has 14 residues. Germline-derived CDR1 and CDR2 are MNHEY and SVGAGI. V shed 2 bases and J shed 5 bases, with 10 bases lying between them. The CDR3 DNA sequence: TGTGCCAGCAGTTACCTTTCGGAGAACAATGAGCAGTTCTTC. This sequence encodes CASSYLSENNEQFF.

The J gene is TRBJ2-3, the V gene TRBV7-9; D is uncertain. The CDR3 is made up of 16 amino acids. V dropped 5 bases and J dropped 0 bases, with 15 bases sitting between them. Germline values: CDR1 SEHNR, CDR2 FQNEAQ (reference sequence). The CDR3 loop reads CASSRNTVPSTDTQYF. Here the CDR3 DNA reads TGTGCCAGCAGCCGGAATACAGTACCTAGCACAGATACGCAGTATTTT. Supplemented by reference TRBV7-9 and TRBJ2-3, the full variable domain reads DTGVSQNPRHKITKRGQNVTFRCDPISEHNRLYWYRQTLGQGPEFLTYFQNEAQLEKSRLLSDRFSAERPKGSFSTLEIQRTEQGDSAMYLCASSRNTVPSTDTQYFGPGTRLTVL.

The rearrangement uses TRBV20-1 and TRBJ1-1; no clear D. Germline values: CDR1 DFQATT, CDR2 SNEGSKA (reference sequence). V shed 5 bases and J shed 7 bases, with 11 bases lying between them. The CDR3 runs to 11 residues. The chain's CDR3 is CSAGFGGEAFF. CDR3 coding DNA: TGCAGTGCTGGATTCGGCGGTGAAGCTTTCTTT.

The chain links TRBV19 to TRBJ1-1; TRBD1 is a possible D gene (6 bases). Germline V gives CDR1 LNHDA, CDR2 SQIVND (reference sequence). There are 13 residues in the CDR3. The ends were cut back, 6 bases at V and 1 base at J, with 9 bases in the middle. The CDR3 reads CASRAGQNTEAFF. CDR3 bases: TGTGCCAGTAGAGCGGGACAGAACACTGAAGCTTTCTTT. Variable domain in full (rest from reference TRBV19 and TRBJ1-1): DGGITQSPKYLFRKEGQNVTLSCEQNLNHDAMYWYRQDPGQGLRLIYYSQIVNDFQKGDIAEGYSVSREKKESFPLTVTSAQKNPTAFYLCASRAGQNTEAFFGQGTRLTVV.